This entry features one TCR beta chain sequence. The germline V gene encodes CDR1 MGHRA and CDR2 YSYEKL. Trimming took 4 bases from V and 4 from J, leaving 10 bases between them. The CDR3 runs to 13 residues. Clones were sequenced by immunoSEQ multiplex PCR, and TCRdb holds only the in-frame ones, with some missing. This sample has tens of thousands of clones, with roughly 84% found just once. This entry is derived from a study of OX40 agonist ivuxolimab in advanced cancers. This sequence was found in an adult with an advanced solid tumor such as melanoma, head and neck, liver or kidney cancer. The chain joins TRBV4-1 to TRBJ1-1; D perhaps matches TRBD1 (5 bases). The sequences come from CD4+ or CD8+ T cells sorted from blood, collected in a trial of the OX40 agonist ivuxolimab. The CDR3 coding sequence is TGCGCCAGCAGCCCAGGGAGGTCCACTGAAGCTTTCTTT. Its protein product is CASSPGRSTEAFF.